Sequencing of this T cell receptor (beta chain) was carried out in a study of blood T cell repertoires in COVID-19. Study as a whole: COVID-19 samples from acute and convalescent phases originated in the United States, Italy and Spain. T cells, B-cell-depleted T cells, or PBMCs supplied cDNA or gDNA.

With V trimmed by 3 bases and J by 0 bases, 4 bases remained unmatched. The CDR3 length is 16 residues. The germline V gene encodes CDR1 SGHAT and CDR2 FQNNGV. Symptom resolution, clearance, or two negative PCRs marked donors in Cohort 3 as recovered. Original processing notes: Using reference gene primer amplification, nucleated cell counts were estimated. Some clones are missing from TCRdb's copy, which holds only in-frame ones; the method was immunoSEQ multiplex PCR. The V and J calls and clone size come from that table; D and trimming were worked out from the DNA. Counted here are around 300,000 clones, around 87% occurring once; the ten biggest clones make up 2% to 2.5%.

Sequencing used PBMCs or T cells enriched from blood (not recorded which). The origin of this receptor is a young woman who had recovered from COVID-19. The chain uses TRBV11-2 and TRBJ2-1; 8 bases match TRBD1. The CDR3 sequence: CASSFTGGPSYNEQFF. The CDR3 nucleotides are TGTGCCAGCAGCTTCACAGGGGGTCCCTCCTACAATGAGCAGTTCTTC.